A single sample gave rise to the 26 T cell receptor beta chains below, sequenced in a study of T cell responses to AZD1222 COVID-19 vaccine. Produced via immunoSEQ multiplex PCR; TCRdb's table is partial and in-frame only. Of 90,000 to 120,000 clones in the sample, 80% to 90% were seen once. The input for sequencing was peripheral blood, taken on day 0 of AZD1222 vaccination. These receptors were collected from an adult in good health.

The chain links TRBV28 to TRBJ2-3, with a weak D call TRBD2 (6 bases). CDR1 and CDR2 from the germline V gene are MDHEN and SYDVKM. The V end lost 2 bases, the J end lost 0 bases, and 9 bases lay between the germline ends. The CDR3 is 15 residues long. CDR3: CASSLGGASTDTQYF. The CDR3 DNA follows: TGTGCCAGCAGTTTAGGCGGGGCGAGCACAGATACGCAGTATTTT. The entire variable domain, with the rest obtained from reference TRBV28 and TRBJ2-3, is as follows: DVKVTQSSRYLVKRTGEKVFLECVQDMDHENMFWYRQDPGLGLRLIYFSYDVKMKEKGDIPEGYSVSREKKERFSLILESASTNQTSMYLCASSLGGASTDTQYFGPGTRLTVL.

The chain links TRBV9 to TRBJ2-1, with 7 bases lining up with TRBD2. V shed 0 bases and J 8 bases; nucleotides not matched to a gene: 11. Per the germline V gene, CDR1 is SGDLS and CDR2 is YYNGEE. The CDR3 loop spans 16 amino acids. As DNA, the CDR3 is TGTGCCAGCAGCGTAGCCTTCGGGAGGCTGGGTGATGAGCAGTTCTTC. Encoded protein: CASSVAFGRLGDEQFF.

The CDR3 sequence is CASGRGAGDGEQYF. CDR3 sequence (DNA): TGTGCCAGCGGCCGTGGGGCGGGAGATGGTGAGCAGTACTTC. V and J are TRBV7-3 and TRBJ2-7; 7 bases are shared with TRBD2. J gave up 7 bases and V 8 bases, and 14 bases lay outside the gene matches. The CDR3 is made up of 14 amino acids. Germline CDR1 reads SGHTA; CDR2 reads FQGTGA.

The CDR3 region is CASSVSPGAGGYEQYF. In DNA, the CDR3 is TGTGCCAGCAGCGTCTCCCCTGGGGCAGGGGGCTACGAGCAGTACTTC. The chain couples TRBV9 to TRBJ2-7, with 7 positions matching TRBD1. The CDR3 contains 16 residues. The V gene end was trimmed by 2 bases and the J gene end by 3 bases; junction bases not matched to a gene: 11. The germline V gene encodes CDR1 SGDLS and CDR2 YYNGEE.

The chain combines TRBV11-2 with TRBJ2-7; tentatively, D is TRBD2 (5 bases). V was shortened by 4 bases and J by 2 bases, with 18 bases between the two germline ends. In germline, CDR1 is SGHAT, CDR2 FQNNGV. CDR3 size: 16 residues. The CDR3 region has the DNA TGTGCCAGCAGCTCCGGTCTAGCACTATCTACCTACGAGCAGTACTTC. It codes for CASSSGLALSTYEQYF.

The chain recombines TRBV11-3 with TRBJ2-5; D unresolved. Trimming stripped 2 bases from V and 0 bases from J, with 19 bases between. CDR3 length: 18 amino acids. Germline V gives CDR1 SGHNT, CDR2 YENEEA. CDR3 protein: CASSLTGRTPTNQETQYF. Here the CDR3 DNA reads TGTGCCAGCAGCTTAACGGGCAGAACCCCAACAAACCAAGAGACCCAGTACTTC.

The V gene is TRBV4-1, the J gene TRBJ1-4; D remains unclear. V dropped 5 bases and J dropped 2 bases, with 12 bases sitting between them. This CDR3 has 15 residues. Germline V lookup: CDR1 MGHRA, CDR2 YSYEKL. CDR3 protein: CASSTLVRTNEKLFF. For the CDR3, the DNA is TGCGCCAGCAGCACTTTAGTCCGGACTAATGAAAAACTGTTTTTT.

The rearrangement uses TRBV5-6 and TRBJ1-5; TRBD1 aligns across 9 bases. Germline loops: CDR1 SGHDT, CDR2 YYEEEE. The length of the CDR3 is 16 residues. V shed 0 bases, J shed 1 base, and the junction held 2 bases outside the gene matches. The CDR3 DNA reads TGTGCCAGCAGCTTGGTGGGACAGGGAAGCAATCAGCCCCAGCATTTT. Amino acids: CASSLVGQGSNQPQHF. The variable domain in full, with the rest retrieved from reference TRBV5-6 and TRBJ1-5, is DAGVTQSPTHLIKTRGQQVTLRCSPKSGHDTVSWYQQALGQGPQFIFQYYEEEERQRGNFPDRFSGHQFPNYSSELNVNALLLGDSALYLCASSLVGQGSNQPQHFGDGTRLSIL.

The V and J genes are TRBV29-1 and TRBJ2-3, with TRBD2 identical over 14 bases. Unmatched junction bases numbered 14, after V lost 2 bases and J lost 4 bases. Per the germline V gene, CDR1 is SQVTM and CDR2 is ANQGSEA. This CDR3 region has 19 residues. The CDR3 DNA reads TGCAGCGTTGAATTTGGACTAGCGGGAGGCCCCCCTTCGCCAGATACGCAGTATTTT. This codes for CSVEFGLAGGPPSPDTQYF.

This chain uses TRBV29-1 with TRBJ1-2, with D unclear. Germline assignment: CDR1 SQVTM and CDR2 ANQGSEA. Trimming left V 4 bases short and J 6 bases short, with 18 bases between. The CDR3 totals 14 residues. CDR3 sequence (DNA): TGCAGCGTTGCGATTCTCGGCAGGTTGGATGGCTACACCTTC. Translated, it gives CSVAILGRLDGYTF.

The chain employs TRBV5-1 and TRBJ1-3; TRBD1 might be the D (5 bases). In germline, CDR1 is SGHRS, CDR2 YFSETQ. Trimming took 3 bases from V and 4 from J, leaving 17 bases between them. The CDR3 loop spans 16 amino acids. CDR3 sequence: CASSSRTGAEGNTIYF. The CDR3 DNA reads TGCGCCAGCAGCTCAAGAACCGGGGCGGAAGGAAACACCATATATTTT.

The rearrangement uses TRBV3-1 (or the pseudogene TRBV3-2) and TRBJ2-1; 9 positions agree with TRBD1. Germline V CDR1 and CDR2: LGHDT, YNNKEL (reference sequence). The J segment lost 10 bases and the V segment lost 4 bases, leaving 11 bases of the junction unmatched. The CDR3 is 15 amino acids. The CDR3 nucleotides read TGTGCCAGCAGCCGAGGCCCACAGGGGGCGAGGGAGCAGTTCTTC. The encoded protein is CASSRGPQGAREQFF.

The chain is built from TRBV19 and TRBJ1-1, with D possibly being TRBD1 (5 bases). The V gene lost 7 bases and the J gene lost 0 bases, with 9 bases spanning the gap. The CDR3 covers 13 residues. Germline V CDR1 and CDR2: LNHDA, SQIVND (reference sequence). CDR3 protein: CASTGRVNTEAFF. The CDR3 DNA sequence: TGTGCCAGTACGGGCAGGGTGAACACTGAAGCTTTCTTT.

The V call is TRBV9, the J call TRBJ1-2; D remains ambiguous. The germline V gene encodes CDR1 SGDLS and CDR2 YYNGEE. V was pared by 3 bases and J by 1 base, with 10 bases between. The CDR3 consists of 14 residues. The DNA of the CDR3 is TGTGCCAGCAGCGCCGTTGGGGATAACTATGGCTACACCTTC. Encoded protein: CASSAVGDNYGYTF.

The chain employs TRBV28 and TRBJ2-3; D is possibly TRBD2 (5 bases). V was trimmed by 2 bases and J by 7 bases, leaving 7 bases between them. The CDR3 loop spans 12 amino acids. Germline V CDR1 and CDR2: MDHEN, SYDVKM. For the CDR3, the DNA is TGTGCCAGCAGTTTACCGGGGAATACGCAGTATTTT. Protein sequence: CASSLPGNTQYF. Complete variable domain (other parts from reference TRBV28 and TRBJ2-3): DVKVTQSSRYLVKRTGEKVFLECVQDMDHENMFWYRQDPGLGLRLIYFSYDVKMKEKGDIPEGYSVSREKKERFSLILESASTNQTSMYLCASSLPGNTQYFGPGTRLTVL.

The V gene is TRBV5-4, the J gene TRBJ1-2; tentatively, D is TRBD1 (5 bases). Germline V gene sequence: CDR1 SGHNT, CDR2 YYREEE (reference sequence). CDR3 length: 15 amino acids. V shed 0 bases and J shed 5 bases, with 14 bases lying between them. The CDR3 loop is CASSLVGGVGYGYTF. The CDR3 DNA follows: TGTGCCAGCAGCTTGGTTGGAGGGGTAGGGTATGGCTACACCTTC.

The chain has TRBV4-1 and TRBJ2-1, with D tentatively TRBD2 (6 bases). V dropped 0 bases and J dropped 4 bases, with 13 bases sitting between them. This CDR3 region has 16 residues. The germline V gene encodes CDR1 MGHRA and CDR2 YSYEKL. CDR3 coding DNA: TGCGCCAGCAGCCAAGATCGTGGAGGGCCTTACAATGAGCAGTTCTTC. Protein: CASSQDRGGPYNEQFF.

CDR3 amino acids: CASSSQGPLHF. DNA for the CDR3: TGTGCCAGCAGTTCTCAGGGTCCCCTCCACTTT. This chain joins TRBV27 and TRBJ1-6, with D possibly matching TRBD1 (5 bases). CDR1 and CDR2 (germline): MNHEY, SMNVEV (reference sequence). Trimming pared 4 bases from V and 13 bases from J, leaving 8 bases between. The CDR3 contains 11 residues.

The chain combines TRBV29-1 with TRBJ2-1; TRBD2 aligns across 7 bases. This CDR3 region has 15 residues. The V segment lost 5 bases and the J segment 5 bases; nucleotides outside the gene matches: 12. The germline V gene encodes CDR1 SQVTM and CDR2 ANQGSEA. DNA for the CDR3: TGCAGCGTTCTTGTTCCGGCTAGCGGAAACAATGAGCAGTTCTTC. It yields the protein CSVLVPASGNNEQFF.

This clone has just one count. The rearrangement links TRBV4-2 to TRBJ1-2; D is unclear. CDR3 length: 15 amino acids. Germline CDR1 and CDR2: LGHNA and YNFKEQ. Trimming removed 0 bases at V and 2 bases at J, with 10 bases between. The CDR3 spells CASSQEAQENYGYTF. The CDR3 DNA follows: TGTGCCAGCAGCCAAGAGGCCCAGGAGAACTATGGCTACACCTTC.

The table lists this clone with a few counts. DNA of the CDR3: TGTGCCAGCAGTACGGGACTAGCGGGAGGGAGGGATGAGCAGTTCTTC. It yields the protein CASSTGLAGGRDEQFF. The chain carries TRBV27 and TRBJ2-1, with 16 bases matching TRBD2. Looked up from germline, CDR1 is MNHEY and CDR2 is SMNVEV (reference sequence). CDR3 size: 16 residues. With 5 bases clipped from V and 8 bases from J, the junction kept 6 bases outside the gene matches.

The CDR3 DNA sequence: TGTGCCAGCAGCCAAAGTTGGACTAGCGGGACCTACGAGCAGTACTTC. It translates to CASSQSWTSGTYEQYF. The genes are TRBV5-4 and TRBJ2-7, with TRBD2 identical over 12 bases. Per germline, CDR1 SGHNT and CDR2 YYREEE (reference sequence). The CDR3 consists of 16 residues. Germline trimming cut 4 bases from V and 2 bases from J; bases unmatched to any gene: 7.

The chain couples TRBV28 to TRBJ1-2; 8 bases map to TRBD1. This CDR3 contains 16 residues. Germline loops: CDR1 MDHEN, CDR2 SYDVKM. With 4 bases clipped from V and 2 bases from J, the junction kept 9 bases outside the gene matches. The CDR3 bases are TGTGCCAGCAGTTCGCAGGGGGCACCCTTCAACTATGGCTACACCTTC. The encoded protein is CASSSQGAPFNYGYTF.

CDR3 in amino acids: CASSLKGLSYGYTF. The CDR3 coding sequence is TGTGCCAGCAGTTTGAAAGGGTTAAGCTATGGCTACACCTTC. V and J are TRBV27 and TRBJ1-2; no reliable D call. The germline gives CDR1 MNHEY, CDR2 SMNVEV (reference sequence). V was clipped by 3 bases and J by 4 bases, with 12 bases between them. There are 14 residues in the CDR3.

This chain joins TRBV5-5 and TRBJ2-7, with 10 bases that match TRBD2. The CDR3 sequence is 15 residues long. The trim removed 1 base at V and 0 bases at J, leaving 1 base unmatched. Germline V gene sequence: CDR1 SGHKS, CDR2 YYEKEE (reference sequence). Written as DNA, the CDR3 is TGTGCCAGCAGCTTGCTAGCGGGAGCCTCCTACGAGCAGTACTTC. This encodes CASSLLAGASYEQYF.

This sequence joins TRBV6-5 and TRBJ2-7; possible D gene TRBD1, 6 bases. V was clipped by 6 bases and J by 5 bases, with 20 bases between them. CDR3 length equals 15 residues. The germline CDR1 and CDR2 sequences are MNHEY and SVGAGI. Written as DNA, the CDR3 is TGTGCCAGCAGATCAAACTTACAGGGTAGGGACGAGCAGTACTTC. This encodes CASRSNLQGRDEQYF.